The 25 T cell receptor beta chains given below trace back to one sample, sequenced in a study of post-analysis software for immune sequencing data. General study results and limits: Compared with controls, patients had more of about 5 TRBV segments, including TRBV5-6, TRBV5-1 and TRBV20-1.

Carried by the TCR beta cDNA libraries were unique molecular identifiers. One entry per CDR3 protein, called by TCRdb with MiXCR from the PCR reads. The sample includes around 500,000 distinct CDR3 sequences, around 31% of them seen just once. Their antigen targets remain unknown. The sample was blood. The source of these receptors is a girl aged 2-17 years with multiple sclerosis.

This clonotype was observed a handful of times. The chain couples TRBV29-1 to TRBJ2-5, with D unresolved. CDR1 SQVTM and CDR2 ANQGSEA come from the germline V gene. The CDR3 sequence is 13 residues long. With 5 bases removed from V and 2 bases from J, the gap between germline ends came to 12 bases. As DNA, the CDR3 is TGCAGCGTTTCGTACAGCATGCAAGAGACCCAGTACTTC. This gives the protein CSVSYSMQETQYF.

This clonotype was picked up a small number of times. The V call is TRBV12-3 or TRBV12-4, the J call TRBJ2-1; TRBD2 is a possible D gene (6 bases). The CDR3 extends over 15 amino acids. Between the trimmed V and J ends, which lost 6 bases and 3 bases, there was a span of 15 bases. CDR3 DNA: TGTGCCAGCAGACGACTAGAAACGTACTACAATGAGCAGTTCTTC. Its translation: CASRRLETYYNEQFF.

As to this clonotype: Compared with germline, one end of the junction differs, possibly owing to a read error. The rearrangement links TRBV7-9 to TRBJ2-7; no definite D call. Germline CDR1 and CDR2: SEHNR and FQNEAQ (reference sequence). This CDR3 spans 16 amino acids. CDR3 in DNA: TGTGCCGGCAGCTTAGAGGTCGGCCAGTTGGGCGACGAGCAGTACTTC. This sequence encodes CAGSLEVGQLGDEQYF.

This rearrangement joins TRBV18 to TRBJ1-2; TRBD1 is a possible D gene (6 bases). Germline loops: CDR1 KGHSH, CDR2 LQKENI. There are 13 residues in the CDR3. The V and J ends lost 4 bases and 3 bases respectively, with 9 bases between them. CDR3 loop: CASSQGEDYGYTF. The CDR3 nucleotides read TGTGCCAGCTCACAGGGGGAGGACTATGGCTACACCTTC.

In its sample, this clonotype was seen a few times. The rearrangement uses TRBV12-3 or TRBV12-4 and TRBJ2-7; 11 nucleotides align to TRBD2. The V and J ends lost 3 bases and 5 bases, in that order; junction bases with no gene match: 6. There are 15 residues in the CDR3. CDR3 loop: CASSFTSGGGNEQYF. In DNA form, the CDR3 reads TGTGCCAGCAGTTTTACTAGCGGGGGTGGGAACGAGCAGTACTTC.

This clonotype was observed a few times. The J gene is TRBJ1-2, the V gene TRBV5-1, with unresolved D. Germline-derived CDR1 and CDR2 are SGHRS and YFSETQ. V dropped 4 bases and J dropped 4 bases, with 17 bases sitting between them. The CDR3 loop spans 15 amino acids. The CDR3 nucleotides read TGCGCCAGCAGCCCCCCCGGTACCCCCCTCTATGGCTACACCTTC. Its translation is CASSPPGTPLYGYTF.

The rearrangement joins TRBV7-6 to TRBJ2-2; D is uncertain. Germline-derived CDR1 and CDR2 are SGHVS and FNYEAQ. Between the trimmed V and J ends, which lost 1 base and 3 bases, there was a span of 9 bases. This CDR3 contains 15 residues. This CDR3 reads CASSLEDPDTGELFF. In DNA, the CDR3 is TGTGCCAGCAGCTTAGAGGACCCAGACACCGGGGAGCTGTTTTTT.

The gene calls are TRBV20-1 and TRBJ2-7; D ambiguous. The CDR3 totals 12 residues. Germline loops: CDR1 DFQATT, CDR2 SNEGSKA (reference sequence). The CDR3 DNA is TGCAGCATCGTTGGCAGTTCCTACGAGCAGTACTTC. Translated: CSIVGSSYEQYF.

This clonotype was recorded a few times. CDR3: CASSFVGRVADTQYF. For the CDR3, the DNA is TGTGCCAGCAGCTTCGTGGGCAGGGTGGCAGATACGCAGTATTTT. This sequence joins TRBV7-2 and TRBJ2-3; tentative D call: TRBD1 (5 bases). The CDR3 is 15 residues long. V gave up 3 bases and J gave up 4 bases, with 14 bases separating them. Looked up from germline, CDR1 is SGHTA and CDR2 is FQGNSA.

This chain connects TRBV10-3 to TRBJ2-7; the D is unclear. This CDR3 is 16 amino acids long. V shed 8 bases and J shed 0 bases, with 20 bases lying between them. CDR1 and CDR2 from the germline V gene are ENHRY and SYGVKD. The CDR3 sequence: CAIRPWSTTNSYEQYF. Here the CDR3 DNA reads TGTGCCATCCGCCCGTGGAGCACTACTAACTCCTACGAGCAGTACTTC.

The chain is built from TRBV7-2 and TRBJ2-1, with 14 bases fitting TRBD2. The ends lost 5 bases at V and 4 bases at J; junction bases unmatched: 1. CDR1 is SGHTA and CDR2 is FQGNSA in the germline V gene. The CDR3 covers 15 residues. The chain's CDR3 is CASSRTSGRYNEQFF. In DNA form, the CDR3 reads TGTGCCAGCAGCCGGACTAGCGGGAGGTACAATGAGCAGTTCTTC.

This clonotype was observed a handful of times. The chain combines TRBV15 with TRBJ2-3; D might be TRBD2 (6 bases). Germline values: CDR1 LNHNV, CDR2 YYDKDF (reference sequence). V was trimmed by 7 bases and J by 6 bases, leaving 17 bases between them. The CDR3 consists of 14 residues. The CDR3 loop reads CATNRAFRGDTQYF. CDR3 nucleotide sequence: TGTGCCACCAATCGAGCCTTTCGGGGGGATACGCAGTATTTT.

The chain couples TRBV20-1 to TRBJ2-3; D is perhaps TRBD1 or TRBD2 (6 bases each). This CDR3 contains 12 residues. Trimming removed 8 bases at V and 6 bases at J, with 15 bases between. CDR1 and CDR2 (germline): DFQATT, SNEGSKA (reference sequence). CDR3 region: CSPKGGSDTQYF. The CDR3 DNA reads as TGCAGTCCTAAAGGGGGGTCTGATACGCAGTATTTT.

The CDR3 loop reads CASSLARLVAGNEQFF. As DNA, the CDR3 is TGTGCCAGCAGCTTAGCCAGACTAGTTGCAGGGAATGAGCAGTTCTTC. The chain carries TRBV7-2 and TRBJ2-1; maybe TRBD2 (6 bases). The ends were cut back, 0 bases at V and 7 bases at J, with 16 bases in the middle. The CDR3 loop spans 16 amino acids. Germline-derived CDR1 and CDR2 are SGHTA and FQGNSA.

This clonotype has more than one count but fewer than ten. CDR3 nucleotide sequence: TGTGCCAGCAGCCAAGATTCGGCAGACTATGGCTACACCTTC. Protein product: CASSQDSADYGYTF. The chain is built from TRBV4-2 and TRBJ1-2; D not certain. The V gene lost 0 bases and the J gene lost 3 bases, with 8 bases spanning the gap. The CDR3 spans 14 residues. Germline CDR1 reads LGHNA; CDR2 reads YNFKEQ.

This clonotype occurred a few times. Here the CDR3 DNA reads TGTGCCAGCAGCCCGACAGGGTGGGGTTCACCCCTCCACTTT. As protein: CASSPTGWGSPLHF. This chain uses TRBV7-2 with TRBJ1-6; 7 bases are a match to TRBD1. The CDR3 extends over 14 amino acids. Germline assignment: CDR1 SGHTA and CDR2 FQGNSA. The ends lost 5 bases at V and 9 bases at J; junction bases unmatched: 7.

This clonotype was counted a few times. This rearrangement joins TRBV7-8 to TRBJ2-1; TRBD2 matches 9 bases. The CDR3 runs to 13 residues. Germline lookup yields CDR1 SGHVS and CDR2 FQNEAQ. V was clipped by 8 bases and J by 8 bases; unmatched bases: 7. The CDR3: CASGLAGFYEQFF. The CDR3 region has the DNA TGTGCCAGCGGGCTAGCGGGGTTCTATGAGCAGTTCTTC.

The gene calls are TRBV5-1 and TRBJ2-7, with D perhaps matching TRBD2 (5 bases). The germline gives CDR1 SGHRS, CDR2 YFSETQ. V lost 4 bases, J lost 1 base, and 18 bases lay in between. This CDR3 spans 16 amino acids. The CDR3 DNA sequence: TGCGCCAGCAGCGATGGACTGAAAGACCGATCCTACGAGCAGTACTTC. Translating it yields CASSDGLKDRSYEQYF.

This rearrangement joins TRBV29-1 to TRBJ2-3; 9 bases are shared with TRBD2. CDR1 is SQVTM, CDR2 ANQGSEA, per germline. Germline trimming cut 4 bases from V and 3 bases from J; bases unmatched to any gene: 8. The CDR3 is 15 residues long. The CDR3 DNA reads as TGCAGCGTTGTAGGGACGGCGGGGGGGACAGATACGCAGTATTTT. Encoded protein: CSVVGTAGGTDTQYF.

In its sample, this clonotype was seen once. CDR3: CASSYSWTGDTNEQFF. The CDR3 DNA sequence: TGTGCCAGCAGTTACTCCTGGACAGGGGACACGAATGAGCAGTTCTTC. The chain combines TRBV6-5 with TRBJ2-1, with 9 nucleotides matching TRBD1. The germline V gene encodes CDR1 MNHEY and CDR2 SVGAGI. The CDR3 has 16 amino acids. V was clipped by 0 bases and J by 7 bases; unmatched bases: 7.

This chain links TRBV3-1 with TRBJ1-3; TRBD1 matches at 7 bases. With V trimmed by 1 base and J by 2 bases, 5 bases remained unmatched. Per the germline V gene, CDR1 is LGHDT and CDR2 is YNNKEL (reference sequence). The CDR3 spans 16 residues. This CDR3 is CASSQVSRGTGNTIYF. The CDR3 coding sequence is TGTGCCAGCAGCCAAGTTTCCAGGGGGACTGGAAACACCATATATTTT. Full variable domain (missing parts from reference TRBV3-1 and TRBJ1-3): DTAVSQTPKYLVTQMGNDKSIKCEQNLGHDTMYWYKQDSKKFLKIMFSYNNKELIINETVPNRFSPKSPDKAHLNLHINSLELGDSAVYFCASSQVSRGTGNTIYFGEGSWLTVV.

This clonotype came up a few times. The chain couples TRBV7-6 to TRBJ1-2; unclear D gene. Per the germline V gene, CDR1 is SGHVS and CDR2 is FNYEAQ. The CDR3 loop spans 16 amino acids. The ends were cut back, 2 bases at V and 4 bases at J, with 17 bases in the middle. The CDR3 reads CASSLSPPEGGYGYTF. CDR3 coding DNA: TGTGCCAGCAGCTTATCTCCTCCTGAAGGCGGCTATGGCTACACCTTC.

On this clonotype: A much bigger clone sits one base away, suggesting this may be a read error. CDR3: CASSQDSSLAFWEQYF. CDR3 in DNA: TGCGCCAGCAGCCAAGATTCTAGCTTAGCCTTCTGGGAGCAGTACTTC. The gene calls are TRBV4-1 and TRBJ2-7; the D gene is possibly TRBD2 (5 bases). Germline V lookup: CDR1 MGHRA, CDR2 YSYEKL. This CDR3 is built from 16 residues. V was cut by 0 bases and J by 7 bases, with 19 bases left in between.

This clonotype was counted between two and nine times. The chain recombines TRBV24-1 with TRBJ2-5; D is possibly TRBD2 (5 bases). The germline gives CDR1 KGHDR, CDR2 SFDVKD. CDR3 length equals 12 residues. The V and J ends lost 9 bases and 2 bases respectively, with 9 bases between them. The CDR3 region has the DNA TGTGCCACCTCGAGAGGGCAAGAGACCCAGTACTTC. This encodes CATSRGQETQYF.

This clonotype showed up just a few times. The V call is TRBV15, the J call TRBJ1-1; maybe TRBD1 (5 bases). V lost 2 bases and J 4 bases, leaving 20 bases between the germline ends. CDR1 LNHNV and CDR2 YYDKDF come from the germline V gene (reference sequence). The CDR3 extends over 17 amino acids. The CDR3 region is CATSRRPDSLTATEAFF. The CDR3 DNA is TGTGCCACCAGCAGACGCCCAGACAGTCTGACCGCCACTGAAGCTTTCTTT.